This record concerns one TCR beta chain sequence. The sample comes from a study of early T cells in non-severe SARS-CoV-2 infection. Germline CDR1 is LNHDA and CDR2 is SQIVND (reference sequence). This CDR3 is built from 13 residues. V was trimmed by 8 bases and J by 4 bases, leaving 14 bases between them. TCRdb re-analysed the 5' RACE reads in MiXCR, keeping a single row per CDR3 protein. The repertoire holds roughly 50,000 distinct CDR3 sequences, with approximately 8.5% as singletons. The receptor's source is an adult who was a healthcare worker with PCR-confirmed SARS-CoV-2 infection or an uninfected control (not recorded which). The sample was whole blood. The J gene is TRBJ1-1, the V gene TRBV19; D may be TRBD1 (5 bases). Here the CDR3 reads CASRGPGGTEAFF. The CDR3 nucleotides read TGTGCCAGTCGGGGACCCGGTGGCACTGAAGCTTTCTTT.